This T cell receptor (beta chain) is drawn from a study of OX40 agonist ivuxolimab in advanced cancers. Overall study: The dose of intravenous ivuxolimab that patients received every 2 weeks ranged from 0.01 to 10 mg/kg. A male proportion of about 84% was recorded, with mean age 60 years and range 23 to 79. Earlier treatment with anti-PD-1, anti-PD-L1 or anti-CTLA-4 was permitted, and over 35% had received some. One hepatocellular carcinoma and a couple of cutaneous melanoma patients partially responded.

This CDR3 is built from 15 residues. Between the trimmed V and J ends, which lost 0 bases and 0 bases, there was a span of 10 bases. The germline V gene encodes CDR1 SGHNT and CDR2 YYREEE (reference sequence). This clone was recorded once. Sequenced by immunoSEQ multiplex PCR; TCRdb stores in-frame clones only, minus some. The profile shows tens of thousands of clones, about 92% of them singletons. Material: CD4+ or CD8+ T cells sorted from blood, obtained in a trial of the OX40 agonist ivuxolimab. The TCR sequence derives from an adult with an advanced solid tumor such as melanoma, head and neck, liver or kidney cancer. The chain employs TRBV5-4 and TRBJ2-7; the D gene is possibly TRBD1 (5 bases). The CDR3, as DNA: TGTGCCAGCAGCTTGGTAGGACACAGCTCCTACGAGCAGTACTTC. Its translation: CASSLVGHSSYEQYF. The whole variable domain, filled in from reference TRBV5-4 and TRBJ2-7, reads ETGVTQSPTHLIKTRGQQVTLRCSSQSGHNTVSWYQQALGQGPQFIFQYYREEENGRGNFPPRFSGLQFPNYSSELNVNALELDDSALYLCASSLVGHSSYEQYFGPGTRLTVT.